Following are 26 T cell receptor beta chains from one sample sequenced in a study of shared T cell receptors in the human thymus. Method: immunoSEQ multiplex PCR; TCRdb's copy keeps in-frame clones and lacks some. This sample has hundreds of thousands of clones, with more than 75% found just once. This same sample was also taken into another study, of human thymus T cells.

The sample was thymocytes. Every receptor here comes from a boy under three years old with a congenital heart defect.

This chain uses TRBV15 with TRBJ2-4; 7 bases line up with TRBD2. The CDR3 spans 14 residues. Germline values: CDR1 LNHNV, CDR2 YYDKDF (reference sequence). Losses at the gene ends were 1 base for V and 6 bases for J; bases not matched to a gene: 3. The CDR3 sequence is CATSRGGGGNIQYF. Written as DNA, the CDR3 is TGTGCCACCAGCAGAGGTGGGGGGGGAAACATTCAGTACTTC. The full variable domain, completed using reference TRBV15 and TRBJ2-4, is DAMVIQNPRYQVTQFGKPVTLSCSQTLNHNVMYWYQQKSSQAPKLLFHYYDKDFNNEADTPDNFQSRRPNTSFCFLDIRSPGLGDTAMYLCATSRGGGGNIQYFGAGTRLSVL.

V usage is TRBV2 and J usage is TRBJ2-5; TRBD2 matches at 10 bases. The V and J ends lost 2 bases and 5 bases, in that order; junction bases with no gene match: 5. Germline CDR1 reads SNHLY; CDR2 reads FYNNEI. The CDR3 has 15 residues. The CDR3 DNA is TGTGCCAGCAGTGAAATGGCTAGCGGGAGCGAGACCCAGTACTTC. As protein: CASSEMASGSETQYF.

The rearrangement joins TRBV25-1 to TRBJ2-7, with 7 positions matching TRBD1. The CDR3 has 15 residues. From germline, CDR1 is MGHDK and CDR2 SYGVNS. Trimming took 6 bases from V and 0 from J; bases not matched to a gene: 8. CDR3: CASSSGTVSSYEQYF. CDR3 nucleotide sequence: TGTGCCAGCAGCTCCGGGACAGTGAGCTCCTACGAGCAGTACTTC.

V and J are TRBV11-3 and TRBJ2-5, with D maybe TRBD1 (6 bases). Trimming shortened V by 5 bases and J by 3 bases, and 19 bases separated the two germline ends. This CDR3 has 16 residues. Germline V gene lookup returns CDR1 SGHNT and CDR2 YENEEA. DNA for the CDR3: TGTGCCAGCAGCCCTGGAAAGTACCGGGACAAAGAGACCCAGTACTTC. This encodes CASSPGKYRDKETQYF.

This chain joins TRBV4-2 and TRBJ1-2, with a tentative D call TRBD1 (5 bases). Germline loops: CDR1 LGHNA, CDR2 YNFKEQ. V gave up 3 bases and J gave up 8 bases, with 13 bases separating them. The CDR3 consists of 13 residues. The CDR3, as DNA: TGTGCCAGCAGCCAGGGGGGGGGACGGGGCTACACCTTC. Translated: CASSQGGGRGYTF.

The chain employs TRBV9 and TRBJ2-5; no clear D. The J call is in doubt because the DNA end fits TRBJ2-7 better. Germline V lookup: CDR1 SGDLS, CDR2 YYNGEE. CDR3 length: 13 amino acids. CDR3 DNA: TGTGCCAGCAGCGTAGACGGGTCCTACGAGCAGTACTTC. Protein sequence: CASSVDGSYEQYF.

This chain joins TRBV2 and TRBJ1-4, with D possibly TRBD1 on 5 matching bases. Looked up from germline, CDR1 is SNHLY and CDR2 is FYNNEI. This CDR3 has 17 residues. Trimming took off 4 bases at V and 6 bases at J, with 21 bases between the two ends. This CDR3 reads CASSVGASDSLYEKLFF. In DNA form, the CDR3 reads TGTGCCAGCAGTGTGGGCGCATCTGACAGTCTTTATGAAAAACTGTTTTTT.

The genes are TRBV6-5 and TRBJ2-1; a weak D match, TRBD1 (6 bases). The germline V gene has CDR1 MNHEY and CDR2 SVGAGI. The CDR3 spans 15 residues. Trimming left V 6 bases short and J 0 bases short, with 12 bases between. The CDR3 DNA sequence: TGTGCCAGCAGCCAGGGGTTCAGCTCCTACAATGAGCAGTTCTTC. Amino acid sequence: CASSQGFSSYNEQFF.

The chain joins TRBV7-2 to TRBJ1-3, with 7 bases fitting TRBD1. Germline assignment: CDR1 SGHTA and CDR2 FQGNSA. The CDR3 has 16 residues. V trimming: 0 bases; J trimming: 4 bases; junction bases outside the gene matches: 6. In DNA, the CDR3 is TGTGCCAGCAGCTTAGCACCACAGGGGTGGGGAAACACCATATATTTT. Encoded protein: CASSLAPQGWGNTIYF.

The chain has TRBV4-1 and TRBJ2-1, with 10 bases identical to TRBD2. From germline, CDR1 is MGHRA and CDR2 YSYEKL. Trimming cost V 1 base and J 2 bases; bases outside gene matches: 11. The CDR3 contains 19 residues. DNA for the CDR3: TGCGCCAGCAGCCAAGTCAAGGGGGCCCTAGCGGGAGCCTACAATGAGCAGTTCTTC. Translation: CASSQVKGALAGAYNEQFF.

Turning to this clone: The sample holds other DNA sequences that translate to the same CDR3. As DNA, the CDR3 is TGTGCCAGCAGTCCGGACAGGGGCAATCAGCCCCAGCATTTT. Protein sequence: CASSPDRGNQPQHF. This chain connects TRBV28 to TRBJ1-5; TRBD1 matches at 8 bases. Germline values: CDR1 MDHEN, CDR2 SYDVKM. The CDR3 spans 14 residues. With 5 bases clipped from V and 2 bases from J, the junction kept 2 bases outside the gene matches.

DNA of the CDR3: TGTGCCTGGAGTCGACTAGCTACCCCCTACGAGCAGTACTTC. This sequence encodes CAWSRLATPYEQYF. This chain connects TRBV30 to TRBJ2-7; 7 bases fit TRBD2. The CDR3 totals 14 residues. The V gene end was trimmed by 2 bases and the J gene end by 2 bases; junction bases not matched to a gene: 6. Germline values: CDR1 GTSNPN, CDR2 SVGIG (reference sequence).

The rearrangement links TRBV4-1 to TRBJ2-5, with 8 bases aligning to TRBD2. Matching the DNA end better, TRBJ2-7 makes the J call doubtful. Germline values: CDR1 MGHRA, CDR2 YSYEKL. The CDR3 sequence is 16 residues long. CDR3 nucleotides: TGCGCCAGCAGCCAAGATCAACTAGCGGCCTCCTACGAGCAGTACTTC. As protein: CASSQDQLAASYEQYF.

In its sample, this clone was seen a few times. J is TRBJ2-7 and V is TRBV7-2; no firm D call. The germline V gene encodes CDR1 SGHTA and CDR2 FQGNSA. V lost 1 base and J lost 1, with 11 bases in between. The CDR3 totals 15 residues. The CDR3 reads CASSLDTMRSYEQYF. CDR3 DNA: TGTGCCAGCAGCTTAGATACGATGAGGTCCTACGAGCAGTACTTC. Variable domain in full (rest from reference TRBV7-2 and TRBJ2-7): GAGVSQSPSNKVTEKGKDVELRCDPISGHTALYWYRQSLGQGLEFLIYFQGNSAPDKSGLPSDRFSAERTGGSVSTLTIQRTQQEDSAVYLCASSLDTMRSYEQYFGPGTRLTVT.

The chain carries TRBV25-1 and TRBJ1-5; a weak D match, TRBD1 (6 bases). Trimming pared 4 bases from V and 7 bases from J, leaving 14 bases between. Germline V CDR1 and CDR2: MGHDK, SYGVNS. CDR3 length: 14 amino acids. The CDR3 DNA reads as TGTGCCAGCAGTGGACGGGACAACACGCAGCCCCAGCATTTT. It encodes CASSGRDNTQPQHF. Drawing the rest from reference TRBV25-1 and TRBJ1-5, the complete variable domain is EADIYQTPRYLVIGTGKKITLECSQTMGHDKMYWYQQDPGMELHLIHYSYGVNSTEKGDLSSESTVSRIRTEHFPLTLESARPSHTSQYLCASSGRDNTQPQHFGDGTRLSIL.

This clone was counted only a few times. The chain recombines TRBV28 with TRBJ2-7; 9 nucleotides align to TRBD1. This CDR3 region has 14 residues. J was trimmed by 3 bases and V by 3 bases; bases with no gene match: 3. Germline assignment: CDR1 MDHEN and CDR2 SYDVKM. This CDR3 reads CASSLGTGCYEQYF. In DNA form, the CDR3 reads TGTGCCAGCAGTTTGGGGACAGGGTGCTACGAGCAGTACTTC.

V usage is TRBV12-2 and J usage is TRBJ1-1; whether TRBD1, the table's D call, matches the DNA was not checked. TRBV12-2 is annotated as a pseudogene. This CDR3 comprises 19 residues. CDR3 in DNA: TGTGCAAGTCGCTTAGAGAAGGGAGTTTTTGGGCAGGGGTTTGATGAAGCTTTCTTT. This gives the protein CASRLEKGVFGQGFDEAFF.

This sequence joins TRBV4-1 and TRBJ2-5, with D possibly matching TRBD2 (6 bases). The J call may be mistaken, given a closer DNA end match to TRBJ2-7. Per the germline V gene, CDR1 is MGHRA and CDR2 is YSYEKL. CDR3 length equals 20 residues. In DNA, the CDR3 is TGCGCCAGCAGCCAAGAATCTTGGTCCGGGGGAGGCCGACTAGGGTACGAGCAGTACTTC. Translated, it gives CASSQESWSGGGRLGYEQYF.

The chain carries TRBV4-3 and TRBJ2-1; 9 bases are shared with TRBD2. V gave up 0 bases and J gave up 4 bases; unmatched junction bases: 4. The CDR3 extends over 16 amino acids. Germline V gene sequence: CDR1 LGHNA, CDR2 YSLEER. The CDR3 loop is CASSQDVTSGYNEQFF. The CDR3 coding sequence is TGCGCCAGCAGCCAAGATGTAACTAGCGGGTACAATGAGCAGTTCTTC.

This sequence joins TRBV14 and TRBJ1-2, with 7 nucleotides matching TRBD1. From germline, CDR1 is SGHDN and CDR2 FVKESK. The CDR3 length is 15 residues. Trimming at V came to 3 bases and at J to 8 bases, leaving 12 bases not matched to a gene. As DNA, the CDR3 is TGTGCCAGCAGCCATAAGAGGGACAGTCCCTGGGGCTACACCTTC. Its protein product is CASSHKRDSPWGYTF.

This clone was picked up a small number of times. The rearrangement joins TRBV2 to TRBJ2-7, with 8 positions matching TRBD2. The CDR3 loop spans 14 amino acids. With 4 bases clipped from V and 1 base from J, the junction kept 3 bases outside the gene matches. CDR1 is SNHLY and CDR2 is FYNNEI in the germline V gene. In DNA form, the CDR3 reads TGTGCCAGCAGTGTCCGGGAGGGTTCCTACGAGCAGTACTTC. Translating it yields CASSVREGSYEQYF.

The CDR3 coding sequence is TGTGCCAGCAGCTTTGCTAGCGGGAGGGCCTTGAACGAGCAGTACTTC. Translated, it gives CASSFASGRALNEQYF. The chain has TRBV5-4 and TRBJ2-7; TRBD2 matches at 12 bases. The CDR3 covers 16 residues. CDR1 SGHNT and CDR2 YYREEE come from the germline V gene (reference sequence). Germline trimming cut 2 bases from V and 5 bases from J; bases unmatched to any gene: 8. Variable domain in full (rest from reference TRBV5-4 and TRBJ2-7): ETGVTQSPTHLIKTRGQQVTLRCSSQSGHNTVSWYQQALGQGPQFIFQYYREEENGRGNFPPRFSGLQFPNYSSELNVNALELDDSALYLCASSFASGRALNEQYFGPGTRLTVT.

V is TRBV5-1 and J is TRBJ2-1, with a tentative D call TRBD2 (6 bases). In germline, CDR1 is SGHRS, CDR2 YFSETQ. The CDR3 spans 15 residues. Trimming pared 4 bases from V and 5 bases from J, leaving 16 bases between. CDR3 nucleotide sequence: TGCGCCAGCAGCCCCCGGGAGAAATGGAACAATGAGCAGTTCTTC. It encodes CASSPREKWNNEQFF.

This clone was seen more than once but under ten times. This chain uses TRBV28 with TRBJ2-3, with 11 bases aligning to TRBD2. J lost 5 bases, V lost 3 bases, and 1 base had no gene match. Looked up from germline, CDR1 is MDHEN and CDR2 is SYDVKM. The CDR3 has 14 residues. CDR3 sequence (DNA): TGTGCCAGCAGTTTTCTAGCGGGAGGAGATACGCAGTATTTT. This encodes CASSFLAGGDTQYF.

The gene calls are TRBV11-2 and TRBJ2-7; D is perhaps TRBD1 (5 bases). Germline lookup yields CDR1 SGHAT and CDR2 FQNNGV. V was clipped by 2 bases and J by 5 bases, with 16 bases between them. There are 15 residues in the CDR3. The CDR3 loop is CASSLSPGFGDEQYF. The CDR3 region has the DNA TGTGCCAGCAGCTTATCCCCAGGGTTCGGAGACGAGCAGTACTTC. The variable domain in full, with the rest retrieved from reference TRBV11-2 and TRBJ2-7, is EAGVAQSPRYKIIEKRQSVAFWCNPISGHATLYWYQQILGQGPKLLIQFQNNGVVDDSQLPKDRFSAERLKGVDSTLKIQPAKLEDSAVYLCASSLSPGFGDEQYFGPGTRLTVT.

This clone was seen only once. The V gene is TRBV14, the J gene TRBJ2-7; perhaps TRBD2 as D (5 bases). This CDR3 has 16 amino acids. Germline CDR1 and CDR2: SGHDN and FVKESK. Trimming removed 0 bases from V and 5 bases from J, with 17 bases in between. CDR3 DNA sequence: TGTGCCAGCAGCCAAGATGGGGTGGCGAGGGAGAACGAGCAGTACTTC. Its translation is CASSQDGVARENEQYF.